Following are 15 T cell receptor beta chains from one sample sequenced in a study of shared T cell receptors in the human thymus. TCRdb's copy holds only in-frame clones and misses some; the assay was immunoSEQ multiplex PCR. The sample has hundreds of thousands of clones; around 89% are singletons. The sample also formed part of further work on human thymus T cells.

The sequenced sample was thymocytes. The receptors originated from a boy under two years old with a congenital heart defect.

The genes are TRBV5-6 and TRBJ2-3; 9 nucleotides line up with TRBD2. The junction had 4 bases not matched to a gene; V was cut back by 4 bases and J by 1 base. The germline V gene has CDR1 SGHDT and CDR2 YYEEEE. This CDR3 region has 15 residues. CDR3 sequence reads: CASSPAGGRTDTQYF. The CDR3 nucleotides are TGTGCCAGCAGCCCAGCGGGGGGCCGCACAGATACGCAGTATTTT.

This clone occurred once. The chain employs TRBV5-1 and TRBJ2-7, with 10 bases fitting TRBD2. The germline gives CDR1 SGHRS, CDR2 YFSETQ. This CDR3 is 14 amino acids long. J lost 5 bases, V lost 1 base, and 3 bases had no gene match. CDR3 loop: CASSLSGRGDEQYF. In nucleotides, the CDR3 is TGCGCCAGCAGCTTGAGCGGGAGGGGGGACGAGCAGTACTTC.

This chain connects TRBV5-6 to TRBJ2-7, with TRBD2 as a possible D gene (6 bases). Germline lookup yields CDR1 SGHDT and CDR2 YYEEEE. Trimming shortened V by 3 bases and J by 0 bases, and 10 bases separated the two germline ends. This CDR3 spans 14 amino acids. The CDR3 loop reads CASSSGDLSYEQYF. CDR3 bases: TGTGCCAGCAGCTCGGGGGACCTCTCCTACGAGCAGTACTTC.

The chain joins TRBV10-3 to TRBJ2-5; TRBD1 is a possible D gene (5 bases). This CDR3 is 13 amino acids long. Trimming removed 7 bases at V and 2 bases at J, with 11 bases between. CDR1 and CDR2 (germline): ENHRY, SYGVKD. The CDR3 loop reads CAIKRTKQETQYF. In DNA form, the CDR3 reads TGTGCCATCAAACGGACAAAACAAGAGACCCAGTACTTC.

The chain couples TRBV4-2 to TRBJ2-1; 7 nucleotides match TRBD2. Germline assignment: CDR1 LGHNA and CDR2 YNFKEQ. J gave up 2 bases and V 0 bases, and 4 bases lay outside the gene matches. The CDR3 sequence is 16 residues long. The CDR3 nucleotides are TGTGCCAGCAGCCAAGAGAGGGCGGGAGCCTACAATGAGCAGTTCTTC. Protein: CASSQERAGAYNEQFF.

The rearrangement uses TRBV27 and TRBJ2-1, with a tentative D call TRBD1 (6 bases). Trimming removed 1 base from V and 4 bases from J, with 11 bases in between. Germline CDR1 and CDR2: MNHEY and SMNVEV (reference sequence). The CDR3 loop spans 15 amino acids. The CDR3 sequence is CASSLLQGPYNEQFF. The CDR3 DNA sequence: TGTGCCAGCAGTTTATTGCAGGGGCCGTACAATGAGCAGTTCTTC.

This chain connects TRBV7-2 to TRBJ2-4; no reliable D call. The germline gives CDR1 SGHTA, CDR2 FQGNSA. CDR3 length equals 14 residues. The V end was cut by 1 base, the J end by 8 bases, with 12 bases between. Written as DNA, the CDR3 is TGTGCCAGCAGCTTAGTAAGTGCCCGGGACATTCAGTACTTC. This encodes CASSLVSARDIQYF.

The V gene is TRBV27, the J gene TRBJ2-3; 9 nucleotides agree with TRBD2. V dropped 4 bases and J dropped 4; count of bases not matched to a gene: 6. CDR1 and CDR2 from the germline V gene are MNHEY and SMNVEV (reference sequence). The CDR3 length is 15 residues. The CDR3 sequence is CASSSHSGSADTQYF. The CDR3 nucleotides are TGTGCCAGCAGTTCCCATAGCGGGAGTGCAGATACGCAGTATTTT.

The rearrangement joins TRBV15 to TRBJ1-2, with TRBD1 as a possible D gene (6 bases). The germline CDR1 and CDR2 sequences are LNHNV and YYDKDF (reference sequence). Trimming left V 2 bases short and J 0 bases short, with 19 bases between. The CDR3 runs to 18 residues. CDR3 in DNA: TGTGCCACCAGCAGAATCTGGGACGGGACACTTTCTAACTATGGCTACACCTTC. Protein sequence: CATSRIWDGTLSNYGYTF. Supplemented by reference TRBV15 and TRBJ1-2, the full variable domain reads DAMVIQNPRYQVTQFGKPVTLSCSQTLNHNVMYWYQQKSSQAPKLLFHYYDKDFNNEADTPDNFQSRRPNTSFCFLDIRSPGLGDTAMYLCATSRIWDGTLSNYGYTFGSGTRLTVV.

The chain couples TRBV5-1 to TRBJ2-1, with 12 bases matching TRBD1. Germline V gives CDR1 SGHRS, CDR2 YFSETQ. The V and J ends lost 0 bases and 9 bases, in that order; junction bases with no gene match: 7. This CDR3 is 16 amino acids long. The CDR3 spells CASSLDSGTGGREQFF. The CDR3 DNA reads TGCGCCAGCAGCTTGGATTCCGGGACAGGGGGCCGTGAGCAGTTCTTC. Full variable domain (rest looked up from reference TRBV5-1 and TRBJ2-1): KAGVTQTPRYLIKTRGQQVTLSCSPISGHRSVSWYQQTPGQGLQFLFEYFSETQRNKGNFPGRFSGRQFSNSRSEMNVSTLELGDSALYLCASSLDSGTGGREQFFGPGTRLTVL.

The chain combines TRBV6-6 with TRBJ2-5, with D perhaps TRBD2 (7 bases). V was trimmed by 6 bases and J by 2 bases, leaving 19 bases between them. Germline V gene lookup returns CDR1 MNHNY and CDR2 SVGAGI (reference sequence). This CDR3 spans 16 amino acids. CDR3 amino acids: CASSWEGGRGQETQYF. The DNA for the CDR3 is TGTGCCAGCAGCTGGGAGGGGGGGCGAGGGCAAGAGACCCAGTACTTC.

The CDR3 loop is CASSFGTGNDEKLFF. The CDR3 DNA reads TGTGCCAGCAGCTTCGGAACGGGGAATGATGAAAAACTGTTTTTT. The J gene is TRBJ1-4, the V gene TRBV7-2; D gene uncertain. CDR1 is SGHTA and CDR2 is FQGNSA in the germline V gene. There are 15 residues in the CDR3. V was cut by 3 bases and J by 6 bases, with 14 bases left in between.

The chain uses TRBV6-5 and TRBJ2-3; D is possibly TRBD2 (5 bases). The CDR3 is 14 residues long. V was clipped by 4 bases and J by 8 bases, with 16 bases between them. CDR1 is MNHEY, CDR2 SVGAGI, per germline. CDR3 region: CASSCPPPSLTQYF. In DNA, the CDR3 is TGTGCCAGCAGTTGCCCTCCTCCTAGCCTTACGCAGTATTTT.

The genes are TRBV30 and TRBJ1-2; possibly TRBD1 for D (5 bases). The germline CDR1 and CDR2 sequences are GTSNPN and SVGIG (reference sequence). This CDR3 region has 11 residues. The DNA of the CDR3 is TGTGCGTCAGGGAACTACTATGGCTACACCTTC. This encodes CASGNYYGYTF.

The genes are TRBV28 and TRBJ2-1; TRBD2 matches at 7 bases. Germline V gene lookup returns CDR1 MDHEN and CDR2 SYDVKM. Losses at the gene ends were 6 bases for V and 5 bases for J; bases not matched to a gene: 10. This CDR3 is 15 amino acids long. CDR3 DNA sequence: TGTGCCAGCAGGTTCGTTCTAGCGGAGGACAATGAGCAGTTCTTC. It specifies CASRFVLAEDNEQFF.